The 2 T cell receptor beta chains given below trace back to one sample, sequenced in a study of T cell responses to AZD1222 COVID-19 vaccine. Assay used: immunoSEQ multiplex PCR; TCRdb lists only in-frame clones, some missing. The sample yields roughly 160,000 clones, 90% to 95% seen once. The input for sequencing was peripheral blood, taken on day 0 of AZD1222 vaccination. All receptors come from an adult in good health.

This clone showed up just a few times. The rearrangement uses TRBV7-6 and TRBJ1-1; TRBD1 aligns across 9 bases. The germline CDR1 and CDR2 sequences are SGHVS and FNYEAQ. The CDR3 has 14 residues. The ends lost 8 bases at V and 2 bases at J; junction bases unmatched: 6. The CDR3 DNA sequence: TGTGCCAGCGGACCACAGGGGGCAAACACTGAAGCTTTCTTT. Translating gives CASGPQGANTEAFF. Drawing the rest from reference TRBV7-6 and TRBJ1-1, the complete variable domain is GAGVSQSPRYKVTKRGQDVALRCDPISGHVSLYWYRQALGQGPEFLTYFNYEAQQDKSGLPNDRFSAERPEGSISTLTIQRTEQRDSAMYRCASGPQGANTEAFFGQGTRLTVV.

The chain combines TRBV7-9 with TRBJ1-2; D may be TRBD1 (6 bases). This CDR3 has 16 amino acids. With 5 bases removed from V and 4 bases from J, the gap between germline ends came to 20 bases. Per the germline V gene, CDR1 is SEHNR and CDR2 is FQNEAQ (reference sequence). The DNA for the CDR3 is TGTGCCAGCAGCGATAGAACGACAGGACGGAGCTATGGCTACACCTTC. This sequence encodes CASSDRTTGRSYGYTF. Full variable domain (outside the CDR3, taken from reference TRBV7-9 and TRBJ1-2): DTGVSQNPRHKITKRGQNVTFRCDPISEHNRLYWYRQTLGQGPEFLTYFQNEAQLEKSRLLSDRFSAERPKGSFSTLEIQRTEQGDSAMYLCASSDRTTGRSYGYTFGSGTRLTVV.